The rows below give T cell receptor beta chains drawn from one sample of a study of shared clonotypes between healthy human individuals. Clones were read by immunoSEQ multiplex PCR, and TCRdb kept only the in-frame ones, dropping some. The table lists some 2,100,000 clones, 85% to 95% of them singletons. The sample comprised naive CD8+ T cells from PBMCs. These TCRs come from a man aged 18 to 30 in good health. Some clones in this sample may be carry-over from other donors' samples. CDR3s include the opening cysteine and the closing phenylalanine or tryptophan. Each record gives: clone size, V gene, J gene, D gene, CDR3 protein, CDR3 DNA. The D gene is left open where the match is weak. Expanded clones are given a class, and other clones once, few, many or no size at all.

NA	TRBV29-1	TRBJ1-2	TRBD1	CSVEEWRTGHIGGYTF	TGCAGCGTTGAAGAATGGAGGACAGGGCATATTGGAGGCTACACCTTC
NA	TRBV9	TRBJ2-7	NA	CASSANPGYEQYF	TGTGCCAGCAGCGCCAACCCAGGGTACGAGCAGTACTTC
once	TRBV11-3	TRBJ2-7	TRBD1	CASPGSQLRDRGRYEQYF	TGTGCCAGCCCAGGGTCCCAATTACGGGACAGGGGACGCTACGAGCAGTACTTC
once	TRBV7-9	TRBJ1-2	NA	CASSLGPLPGYGYTF	TGTGCCAGCAGCTTAGGACCTCTACCCGGCTATGGCTACACCTTC
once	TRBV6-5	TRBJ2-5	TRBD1	CASSSSQGAGETQYF	TGTGCCAGCAGTAGCAGCCAGGGGGCGGGAGAGACCCAGTACTTC
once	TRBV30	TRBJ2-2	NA	CAWTTGVNTGELFF	TGTGCCTGGACGACGGGGGTCAACACCGGGGAGCTGTTTTTT
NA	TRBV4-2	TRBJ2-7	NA	CASRGANYEQYF	TGTGCCAGCCGGGGCGCTAACTACGAGCAGTACTTC
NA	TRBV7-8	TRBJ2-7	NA	CASGVDRTYEQYF	TGTGCCAGCGGGGTGGACAGAACCTACGAGCAGTACTTC
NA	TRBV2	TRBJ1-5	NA	CASSATRTGYSNQPQHF	TGTGCCAGCAGCGCGACCAGGACGGGGTATAGCAATCAGCCCCAGCATTTT
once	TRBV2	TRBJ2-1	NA	CASSVGRGIGNEQFF	TGTGCCAGCAGTGTTGGTAGGGGGATAGGCAATGAGCAGTTCTTC
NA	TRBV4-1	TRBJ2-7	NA	CASSQASSYEQYF	TGCGCCAGCAGCCAAGCCAGCTCCTACGAGCAGTACTTC
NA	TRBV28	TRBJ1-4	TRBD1	CASSLRDRGRTNEKLFF	TGTGCCAGCAGTTTAAGGGACAGGGGGCGGACTAATGAAAAACTGTTTTTT
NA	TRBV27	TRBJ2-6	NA	CASSLSQITGSTSGANVLTF	TGTGCCAGCAGTTTATCGCAGATCACAGGGTCGACCTCTGGGGCCAACGTCCTGACTTTC
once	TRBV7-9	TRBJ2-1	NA	CASSFQSNEQFF	TGTGCCAGCAGCTTCCAGAGCAATGAGCAGTTCTTC
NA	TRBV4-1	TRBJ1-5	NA	CASGAGGTNQPQHF	TGCGCCAGCGGGGCGGGGGGCACGAATCAGCCCCAGCATTTT
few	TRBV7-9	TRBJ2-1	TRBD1	CASSFTGGGDYNEQFF	TGTGCCAGCAGCTTTACAGGGGGCGGTGATTACAATGAGCAGTTCTTC
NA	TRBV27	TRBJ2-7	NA	CASTPSFGDEQYF	TGTGCCAGCACCCCCAGCTTTGGGGACGAGCAGTACTTC
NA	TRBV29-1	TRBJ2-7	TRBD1	CSVETKTGAGYEQYF	TGCAGCGTTGAGACTAAGACAGGGGCAGGATACGAGCAGTACTTC
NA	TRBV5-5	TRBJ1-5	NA	CASSGDYISNQPQHF	TGTGCCAGCAGCGGGGACTACATTAGCAATCAGCCCCAGCATTTT
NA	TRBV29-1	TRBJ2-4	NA	CSGRSGKNIQYF	TGCAGCGGAAGGTCGGGCAAAAACATTCAGTACTTC
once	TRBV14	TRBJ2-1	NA	CASSQERLLHHEQFF	TGTGCCAGCAGCCAAGAACGCCTTCTACACCATGAGCAGTTCTTC
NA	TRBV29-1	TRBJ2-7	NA	CSVGGAGIGAYEQYF	TGCAGCGTAGGTGGGGCAGGGATCGGAGCCTACGAGCAGTACTTC
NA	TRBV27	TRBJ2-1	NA	CASGQGPYNEQFF	TGTGCCAGCGGCCAGGGGCCCTACAATGAGCAGTTCTTC
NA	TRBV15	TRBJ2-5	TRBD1	CATGGGTGQETQYF	TGTGCCACGGGGGGCGGGACAGGGCAAGAGACCCAGTACTTC
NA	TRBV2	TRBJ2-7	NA	CASSETDPYEQYF	TGTGCCAGCAGTGAGACGGACCCCTACGAGCAGTACTTC
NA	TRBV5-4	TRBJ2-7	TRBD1	CASSLRDRGYEQYF	TGTGCCAGCAGCCTCCGGGACAGGGGCTACGAGCAGTACTTC
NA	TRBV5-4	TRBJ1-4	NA	CASSVGGGLNEKLFF	TGTGCCAGCAGCGTGGGTGGGGGGCTTAATGAAAAACTGTTTTTT
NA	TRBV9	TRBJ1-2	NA	CASSVVSGDHGYTF	TGTGCCAGCAGCGTAGTGTCAGGGGATCATGGCTACACCTTC
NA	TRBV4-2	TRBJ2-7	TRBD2	CASSQEIAGGLYEQYF	TGTGCCAGCAGCCAAGAAATAGCGGGAGGGCTTTACGAGCAGTACTTC
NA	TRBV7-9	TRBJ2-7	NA	CASTTGYPGEQYF	TGTGCCAGCACCACAGGATACCCCGGCGAGCAGTACTTC
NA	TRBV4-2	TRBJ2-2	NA	CASSQDAPNTGELFF	TGTGCCAGCAGCCAAGATGCCCCGAACACCGGGGAGCTGTTTTTT
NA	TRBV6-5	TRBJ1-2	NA	CASTNNGGYGYTF	TGTGCCAGCACTAACAACGGCGGCTATGGCTACACCTTC